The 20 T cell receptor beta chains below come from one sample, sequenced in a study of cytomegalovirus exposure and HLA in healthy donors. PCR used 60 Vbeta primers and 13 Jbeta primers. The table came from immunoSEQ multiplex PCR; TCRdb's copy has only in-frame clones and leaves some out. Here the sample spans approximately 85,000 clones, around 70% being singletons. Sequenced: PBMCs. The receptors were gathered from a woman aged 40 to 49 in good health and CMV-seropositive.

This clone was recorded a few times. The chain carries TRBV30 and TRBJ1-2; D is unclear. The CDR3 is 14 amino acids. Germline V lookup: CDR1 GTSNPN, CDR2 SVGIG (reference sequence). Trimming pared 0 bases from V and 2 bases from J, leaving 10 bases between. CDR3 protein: CAWSVPVSNYGYTF. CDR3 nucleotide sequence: TGTGCCTGGAGTGTACCGGTATCCAACTATGGCTACACCTTC.

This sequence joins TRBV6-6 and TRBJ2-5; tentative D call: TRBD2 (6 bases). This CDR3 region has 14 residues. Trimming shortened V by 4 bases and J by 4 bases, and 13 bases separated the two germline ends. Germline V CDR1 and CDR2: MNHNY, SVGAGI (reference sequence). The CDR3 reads CASSSLGGAETQYF. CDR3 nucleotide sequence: TGTGCCAGCAGTTCCCTGGGGGGAGCAGAGACCCAGTACTTC.

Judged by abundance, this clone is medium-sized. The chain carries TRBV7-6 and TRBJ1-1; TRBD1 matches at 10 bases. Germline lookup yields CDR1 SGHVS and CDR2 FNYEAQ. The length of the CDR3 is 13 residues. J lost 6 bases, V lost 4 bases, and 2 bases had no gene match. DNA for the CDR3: TGTGCCAGCAGCTCCGGGACAGGGGCTGAAGCTTTCTTT. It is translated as CASSSGTGAEAFF.

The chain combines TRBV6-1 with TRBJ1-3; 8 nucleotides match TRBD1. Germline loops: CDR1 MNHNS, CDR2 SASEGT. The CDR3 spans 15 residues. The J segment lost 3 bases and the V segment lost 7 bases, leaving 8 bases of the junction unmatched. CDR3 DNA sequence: TGTGCCAGCACATCCAGGGGGCTGGGTGGAAACACCATATATTTT. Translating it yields CASTSRGLGGNTIYF.

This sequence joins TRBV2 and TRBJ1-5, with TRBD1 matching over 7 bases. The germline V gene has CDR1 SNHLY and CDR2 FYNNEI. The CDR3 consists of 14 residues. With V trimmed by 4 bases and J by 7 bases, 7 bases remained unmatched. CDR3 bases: TGTGCCAGCAGTGTAGTGGACAGGCCCCAGCCCCAGCATTTT. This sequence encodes CASSVVDRPQPQHF. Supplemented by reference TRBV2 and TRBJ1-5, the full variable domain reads EPEVTQTPSHQVTQMGQEVILRCVPISNHLYFYWYRQILGQKVEFLVSFYNNEISEKSEIFDDQFSVERPDGSNFTLKIRSTKLEDSAMYFCASSVVDRPQPQHFGDGTRLSIL.

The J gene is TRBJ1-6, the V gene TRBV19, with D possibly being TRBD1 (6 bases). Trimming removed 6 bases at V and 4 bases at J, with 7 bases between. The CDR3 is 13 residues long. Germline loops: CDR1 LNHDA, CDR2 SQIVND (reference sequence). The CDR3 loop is CASSDRYNSPLHF. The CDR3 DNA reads TGTGCCAGTAGCGACAGGTATAATTCACCCCTCCACTTT.

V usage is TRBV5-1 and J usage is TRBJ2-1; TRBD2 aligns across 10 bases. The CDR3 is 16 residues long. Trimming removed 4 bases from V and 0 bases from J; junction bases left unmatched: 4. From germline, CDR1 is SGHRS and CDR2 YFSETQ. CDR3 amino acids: CASSPAGGPSYNEQFF. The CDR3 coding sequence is TGCGCCAGCAGCCCAGCGGGGGGGCCCTCCTACAATGAGCAGTTCTTC.

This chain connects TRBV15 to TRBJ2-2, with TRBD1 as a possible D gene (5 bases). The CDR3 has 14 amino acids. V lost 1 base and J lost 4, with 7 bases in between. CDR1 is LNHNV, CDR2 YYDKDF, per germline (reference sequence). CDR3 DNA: TGTGCCACCAGCAGAGGGGGCCCCACCGGGGAGCTGTTTTTT. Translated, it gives CATSRGGPTGELFF.

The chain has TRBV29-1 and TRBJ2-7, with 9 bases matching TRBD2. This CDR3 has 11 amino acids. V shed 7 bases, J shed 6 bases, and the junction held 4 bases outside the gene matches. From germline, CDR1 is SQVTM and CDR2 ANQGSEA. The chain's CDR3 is CSGAGGAEQYF. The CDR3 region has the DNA TGCAGCGGGGCGGGGGGGGCCGAGCAGTACTTC.

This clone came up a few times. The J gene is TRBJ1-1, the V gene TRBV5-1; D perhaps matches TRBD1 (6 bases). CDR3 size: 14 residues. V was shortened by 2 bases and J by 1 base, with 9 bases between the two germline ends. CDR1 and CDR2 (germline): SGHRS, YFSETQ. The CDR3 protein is CASSFQGGNTEAFF. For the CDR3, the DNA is TGCGCCAGCAGCTTCCAAGGGGGGAACACTGAAGCTTTCTTT.

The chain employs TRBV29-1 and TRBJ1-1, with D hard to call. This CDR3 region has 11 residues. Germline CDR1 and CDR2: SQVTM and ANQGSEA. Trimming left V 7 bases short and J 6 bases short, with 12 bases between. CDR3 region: CSGALTAEAFF. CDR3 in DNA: TGCAGCGGGGCCCTTACTGCTGAAGCTTTCTTT.

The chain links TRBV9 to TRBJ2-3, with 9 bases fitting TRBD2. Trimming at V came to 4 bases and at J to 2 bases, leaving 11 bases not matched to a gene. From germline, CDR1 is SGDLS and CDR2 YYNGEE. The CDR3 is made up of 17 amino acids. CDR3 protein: CASSQGGGGALTDTQYF. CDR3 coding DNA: TGTGCCAGCAGCCAGGGGGGCGGGGGGGCTCTCACAGATACGCAGTATTTT.

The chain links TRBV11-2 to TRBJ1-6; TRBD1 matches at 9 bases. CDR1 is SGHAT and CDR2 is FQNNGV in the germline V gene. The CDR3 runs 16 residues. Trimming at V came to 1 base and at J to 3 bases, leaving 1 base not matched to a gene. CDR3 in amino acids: CASSLGTGVYNSPLHF. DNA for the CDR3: TGTGCCAGCAGCTTAGGGACAGGGGTCTATAATTCACCCCTCCACTTT.

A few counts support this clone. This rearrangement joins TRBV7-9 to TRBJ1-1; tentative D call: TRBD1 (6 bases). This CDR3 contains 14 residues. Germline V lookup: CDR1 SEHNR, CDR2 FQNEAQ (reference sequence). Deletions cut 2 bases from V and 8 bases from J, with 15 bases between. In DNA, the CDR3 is TGTGCCAGCAGCTTAACTACAGGGAAGACAGAAGCTTTCTTT. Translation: CASSLTTGKTEAFF. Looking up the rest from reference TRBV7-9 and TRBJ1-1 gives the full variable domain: DTGVSQNPRHKITKRGQNVTFRCDPISEHNRLYWYRQTLGQGPEFLTYFQNEAQLEKSRLLSDRFSAERPKGSFSTLEIQRTEQGDSAMYLCASSLTTGKTEAFFGQGTRLTVV.

CDR3 loop: CASSLETGDNQPQHF. The DNA for the CDR3 is TGCGCCAGCAGCTTGGAGACAGGGGACAATCAGCCCCAGCATTTT. This chain uses TRBV5-1 with TRBJ1-5; 8 bases align to TRBD1. Germline CDR1 SGHRS, CDR2 YFSETQ. The CDR3 is made up of 15 amino acids. V was clipped by 0 bases and J by 3 bases; unmatched bases: 2.

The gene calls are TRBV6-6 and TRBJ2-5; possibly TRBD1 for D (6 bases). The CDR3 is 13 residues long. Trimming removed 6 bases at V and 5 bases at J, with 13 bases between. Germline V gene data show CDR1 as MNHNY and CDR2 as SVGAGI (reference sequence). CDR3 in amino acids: CASSLQGSETQYF. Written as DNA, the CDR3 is TGTGCCAGCAGCTTACAGGGTTCGGAGACCCAGTACTTC.

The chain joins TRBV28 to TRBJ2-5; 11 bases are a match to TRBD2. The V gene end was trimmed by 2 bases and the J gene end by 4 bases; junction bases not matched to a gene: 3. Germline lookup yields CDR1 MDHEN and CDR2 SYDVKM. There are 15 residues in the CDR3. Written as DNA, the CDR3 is TGTGCCAGCAGTTTACCCGGACTAGCGGGAGAGACCCAGTACTTC. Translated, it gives CASSLPGLAGETQYF.

CDR3 residues: CASSSSLGAVPMGWQETQYF. The CDR3 DNA reads TGTGCCAGCAGCTCCTCCTTGGGGGCGGTCCCGATGGGGTGGCAAGAGACCCAGTACTTC. The chain joins TRBV5-4 to TRBJ2-5; D perhaps matches TRBD1 (6 bases). The CDR3 totals 20 residues. Per the germline V gene, CDR1 is SGHNT and CDR2 is YYREEE (reference sequence). V was cut by 3 bases and J by 2 bases, with 29 bases left in between.

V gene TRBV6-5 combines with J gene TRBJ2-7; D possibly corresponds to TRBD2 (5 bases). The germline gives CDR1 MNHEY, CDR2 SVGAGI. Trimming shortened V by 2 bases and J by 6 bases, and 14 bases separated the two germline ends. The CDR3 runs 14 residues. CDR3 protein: CASSYGSAAGEQYF. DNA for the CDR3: TGTGCCAGCAGTTACGGATCGGCCGCGGGCGAGCAGTACTTC.

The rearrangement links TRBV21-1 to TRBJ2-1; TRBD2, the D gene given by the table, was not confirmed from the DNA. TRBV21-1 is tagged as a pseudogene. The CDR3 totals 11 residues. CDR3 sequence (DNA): TGTGCCAGCAGCAACGACAATGAGCAGTTCTTC. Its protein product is CASSNDNEQFF.